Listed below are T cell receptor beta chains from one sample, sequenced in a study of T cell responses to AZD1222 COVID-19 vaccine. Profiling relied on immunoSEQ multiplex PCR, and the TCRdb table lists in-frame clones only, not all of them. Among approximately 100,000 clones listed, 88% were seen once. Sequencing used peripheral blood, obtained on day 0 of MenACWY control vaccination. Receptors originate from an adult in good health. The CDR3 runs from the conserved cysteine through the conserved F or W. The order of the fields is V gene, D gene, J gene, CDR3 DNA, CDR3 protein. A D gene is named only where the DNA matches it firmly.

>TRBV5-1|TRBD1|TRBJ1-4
TGCGCCAGCAGCGGCTCCGGGACAGCTAATGAAAAACTGTTTTTT
CASSGSGTANEKLFF
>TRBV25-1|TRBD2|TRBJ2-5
TGTGCCAGCAGTGAACCCGGGCAGCGGGACGGGACCCAGTACTTC
CASSEPGQRDGTQYF
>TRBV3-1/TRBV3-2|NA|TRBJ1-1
TGTGCCAGCACCCAAGGGGGAGGGAACGGGGGCACTGAAGCTTTCTTT
CASTQGGGNGGTEAFF
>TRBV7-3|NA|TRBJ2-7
TGTGCCAGCAGCTTAAACAGGTACTACGAGCAGTACTTC
CASSLNRYYEQYF
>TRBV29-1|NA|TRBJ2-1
TGCAGCTTCCCCTCTTTGGGGGGCATCTACAATGAGCAGTTCTTC
CSFPSLGGIYNEQFF
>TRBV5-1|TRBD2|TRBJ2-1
TGCGCCAGCAGCTTGTATGGTGGGCTAGCGGGAGTGGTCTACAATGAGCAGTTCTTC
CASSLYGGLAGVVYNEQFF
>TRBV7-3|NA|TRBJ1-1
TGTGCCAGCAGCTTATACGGTAACGGGCAAGCTTTCTTT
CASSLYGNGQAFF
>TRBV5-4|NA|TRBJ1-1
TGTGCCGGCAAGTGGGGGAAACGCACTGAAGCTTTCTTT
CAGKWGKRTEAFF
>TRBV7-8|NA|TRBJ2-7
TGTGCCAGCAGCTTATGGGGGGGCTTAGTCTACGAGCAGTACTTC
CASSLWGGLVYEQYF
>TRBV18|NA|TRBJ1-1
TGTGCCAGCTCACCTTCCCCATTTCCCGACACTGAAGCTTTCTTT
CASSPSPFPDTEAFF
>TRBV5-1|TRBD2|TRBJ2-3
TGCGCCAGCAGCTCCCCTCGCGGGGGGGCCGCATTAGATACGCAGTATTTT
CASSSPRGGAALDTQYF
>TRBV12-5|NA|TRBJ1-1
TGTGCTAGTGGTTTCTCGGGGAACACTGAAGCTTTCTTT
CASGFSGNTEAFF